This TCR beta chain was recovered during a study of lymphopenia after photon versus proton radiotherapy (dated by TCRdb to between 2018 and 2020). Describing the broader study: The study compared the immunological effects of photon versus proton radiation therapy in patients with gastrointestinal tumors who developed high-grade lymphopenia. A cohort of around 20 patients with gastrointestinal tumors who received either photon or proton therapy and subsequently developed lymphopenia was included. The goal of the study was to describe how the two radiation modalities differ in their effects on the immune system. The full study reports these points: After the lymphocyte count nadir, oligoclonal expansion, especially of CD8+ Temra cells, was observed in photon-treated repertoires, and the drop in diversity was driven by this expansion. The survival association was assessed only in patients who died, and better survival with proton therapy was presented by the authors as a possibility rather than a demonstrated result. Across the cohort, among patients who died, a greater drop in TCR diversity after the nadir was inversely correlated with overall survival time. Proton-treated patients stayed relatively stable during treatment, while photon-treated patients lost naive T cells and TCR diversity and gained effector/memory populations.

CDR1 and CDR2 are read off the germline V gene (reference sequence) as SGHKS and YYEKEE. The CDR3 holds 14 amino acids from the cysteine to the phenylalanine. Kept here is only the CDR3 DNA, which spans 42 bases and is read in frame from base 1. Relative to germline, V is 0 bases shorter and J is 0 bases shorter, with 4 bases between their ends. In its sample, this clone was seen once. No cognate antigen has been identified for it. No base-level quality is on record; no much larger clone is a single base apart. The library was built by means of the immunoSEQ multiplex PCR assay. Deep sequencing of rearranged TCR beta loci, alongside multiparametric flow cytometry, was used to profile T cell repertoires. TCRdb took this table from immuneACCESS and kept in-frame rearrangements with V and J called. Such tables lack part of the clones; where checked against another copy, unresolved V genes explain under half of the gap, and the rest is unexplained. A total of approximately 65,000 clones appear in this sample, around 87% of them only once. The ten largest make up around 13% of the sample.

This specimen was peripheral blood, taken from a patient treated with proton-based radiotherapy. The receptor was derived from a man at least 80 years old with esophageal cancer. The chain employs TRBV5-5 and TRBJ1-3, with an unclear D gene assignment. The bases are TGTGCCAGCAGCTTGGTGGCCTCTGGAAACACCATATATTTT. The encoded protein is CASSLVASGNTIYF.